The clone carrying this TCR beta chain was seen repeatedly, ten times or more. Its target is not known. Trimming removed 1 base at V and 3 bases at J, with 9 bases between. The CDR3 totals 14 residues. Per germline, CDR1 SEHNR and CDR2 FQNEAQ (reference sequence). Arm-PCR of CDR3 regions and iRepertoire HTBI primers were the basis on which TCR beta libraries were built. TCRdb ran MiXCR on the multiplex PCR reads and lists one entry per CDR3 protein. The sample lists approximately 560,000 distinct CDR3 sequences, 15% to 20% occurring once. The sample originates from a study of regulatory T cells in long-lasting Graves disease. The time point denotes: newly diagnosed GD, antithyroid drugs for less than 3 months. The TCR library was made from RNA that had been extracted from PBMCs in TRIzol. Overall study results and limits: Persistent Graves' cases showed lower TCR diversity than newly diagnosed cases. TRBV28, TRBJ1-2 and TRBJ2-5 emerged as the favored segments in persistent disease.

This same sample was also part of a study on T cells in Graves' hyperthyroidism and ophthalmopathy. That report adds: Among the patients, aged 18 to 65, hyperthyroidism was newly diagnosed and had lasted under 2 months. When the TCR CDR3 underwent first-round RT-PCR, the HTBI primer set was used.

Specimen: peripheral blood mononuclear cells (PBMCs), collected at new diagnosis, from a patient treated with antithyroid drugs. This TCR came from a man younger than 30 with Graves disease. The rearrangement links TRBV7-9 to TRBJ2-5; D remains unclear. The CDR3 DNA sequence: TGTGCCAGCAGCTTAGACTATAACGAAGAGACCCAGTACTTC. This encodes CASSLDYNEETQYF. The whole variable domain, filled in from reference TRBV7-9 and TRBJ2-5, reads DTGVSQNPRHKITKRGQNVTFRCDPISEHNRLYWYRQTLGQGPEFLTYFQNEAQLEKSRLLSDRFSAERPKGSFSTLEIQRTEQGDSAMYLCASSLDYNEETQYFGPGTRLLVL.